This passage covers 5 T cell receptor beta chains from one sample sequenced in a study of cytomegalovirus exposure and HLA in healthy donors. The PCR used 60 Vbeta and 13 Jbeta primers. Generated by immunoSEQ multiplex PCR, the TCRdb table keeps only in-frame clones and is missing some. The repertoire holds roughly 190,000 clones, with about 9% as singletons. The sequenced sample was PBMCs. The source is a woman in her 30s in good health and CMV-seropositive.

This clone showed up just a few times. The V gene is TRBV9, the J gene TRBJ2-3, with D possibly being TRBD2 (6 bases). Trimming left V 6 bases short and J 1 base short, with 15 bases between. The CDR3 is made up of 15 amino acids. In germline, CDR1 is SGDLS, CDR2 YYNGEE. CDR3 region: CASMRSSAGTDTQYF. The CDR3 coding sequence is TGTGCCAGCATGCGTTCTAGCGCGGGCACAGATACGCAGTATTTT.

V and J are TRBV5-1 and TRBJ2-1; the match to TRBD2 covers 9 bases. V gave up 4 bases and J gave up 13 bases; unmatched junction bases: 12. The CDR3 sequence is 14 residues long. Germline lookup yields CDR1 SGHRS and CDR2 YFSETQ. DNA of the CDR3: TGCGCCAGCAGCACCGGACTAGCGTCGGAGACCCAGTTCTTC. Protein: CASSTGLASETQFF.

This chain uses TRBV30 with TRBJ1-1; a possible D gene is TRBD1 (6 bases). V was trimmed by 7 bases and J by 1 base, leaving 16 bases between them. Germline CDR1 GTSNPN, CDR2 SVGIG (reference sequence). This CDR3 is built from 14 residues. The CDR3 is CALNPGHRNTEAFF. As DNA, the CDR3 is TGTGCCTTAAACCCGGGACATCGGAACACTGAAGCTTTCTTT.

The chain couples TRBV4-1 to TRBJ1-6; D ambiguous. V was clipped by 3 bases and J by 4 bases, with 7 bases between them. The CDR3 totals 14 residues. Germline-derived CDR1 and CDR2 are MGHRA and YSYEKL. CDR3: CASSQFPYNSPLHF. The CDR3 DNA follows: TGCGCCAGCAGCCAGTTTCCGTATAATTCACCCCTCCACTTT.

This chain uses TRBV5-1 with TRBJ1-1; weak D call: TRBD1 (5 bases). This CDR3 comprises 11 residues. V shed 7 bases and J shed 14 bases, with 18 bases lying between them. Germline V gene lookup returns CDR1 SGHRS and CDR2 YFSETQ. The CDR3 bases are TGCGCCAGCGGATTTCAGGGTGGGGCCTTCTTT. Protein: CASGFQGGAFF.